These 15 T cell receptor beta chains came from one sample sequenced in a study of blood T cell repertoires in COVID-19. Assay: immunoSEQ multiplex PCR; the TCRdb copy retains only in-frame clones and omits some. The data show 40,000 to 45,000 clones, roughly 90% seen once. The specimen was peripheral blood. Source of these receptors: a human donor in a cohort sampled during active COVID-19.

This chain connects TRBV6-4 to TRBJ2-3; the match to TRBD2 covers 11 bases. Germline V gene lookup returns CDR1 MRHNA and CDR2 SNTAGT. Unmatched junction bases numbered 1, after V lost 0 bases and J lost 2 bases. The CDR3 length is 16 residues. The CDR3 protein is CASSDSSGGATDTQYF. CDR3 sequence (DNA): TGTGCCAGCAGTGACTCTAGCGGGGGGGCCACAGATACGCAGTATTTT.

A single count supports this clone. The chain is built from TRBV6-2 or TRBV6-3 and TRBJ2-7, with a weak D call TRBD1 (6 bases). Germline lookup yields CDR1 MNHEY and CDR2 SVGEGT. This CDR3 spans 14 amino acids. Between the trimmed V and J ends, which lost 5 bases and 2 bases, there was a span of 13 bases. The CDR3 region has the DNA TGTGCCAGCAGTGACCCGACAGGCACCTACGAGCAGTACTTC. Encoded protein: CASSDPTGTYEQYF.

The chain is built from TRBV5-6 and TRBJ1-2, with 7 positions matching TRBD1. V shed 1 base and J 8 bases; nucleotides not matched to a gene: 8. CDR3 size: 14 residues. Per the germline V gene, CDR1 is SGHDT and CDR2 is YYEEEE. CDR3 loop: CASSLRDSPIGYTF. CDR3 DNA: TGTGCCAGCAGCTTGCGGGACAGCCCTATAGGCTACACCTTC.

This chain connects TRBV4-3 to TRBJ1-1; D not certain. CDR1 LGHNA and CDR2 YSLEER come from the germline V gene. The CDR3 contains 13 residues. V was clipped by 1 base and J by 5 bases, with 8 bases between them. The CDR3 here is CASSQGATTEAFF. CDR3 DNA: TGCGCCAGCAGCCAAGGGGCAACGACTGAAGCTTTCTTT.

V gene TRBV19 combines with J gene TRBJ2-3, with D perhaps TRBD1 (6 bases). V lost 4 bases, J lost 5 bases, and 13 bases lay in between. CDR1 is LNHDA and CDR2 is SQIVND in the germline V gene (reference sequence). CDR3 size: 14 residues. The CDR3 DNA reads TGTGCCAGTAGTAGAAGCAGGGGTATAGATACGCAGTATTTT. It specifies CASSRSRGIDTQYF.

J is TRBJ2-3 and V is TRBV9; 10 nucleotides align to TRBD2. V lost 0 bases, J lost 8 bases, and 9 bases stayed unmatched. This CDR3 contains 16 residues. Germline loops: CDR1 SGDLS, CDR2 YYNGEE. CDR3 DNA: TGTGCCAGCAGCGTAGATTCCAGCGGGAGGGCCGGTACGCAGTATTTT. Its protein is CASSVDSSGRAGTQYF. The whole variable domain, remainder taken from reference TRBV9 and TRBJ2-3, is DSGVTQTPKHLITATGQRVTLRCSPRSGDLSVYWYQQSLDQGLQFLIQYYNGEERAKGNILERFSAQQFPDLHSELNLSSLELGDSALYFCASSVDSSGRAGTQYFGPGTRLTVL.

The chain joins TRBV12-5 to TRBJ2-7; 14 bases match TRBD2. The V segment lost 4 bases and the J segment 4 bases; nucleotides outside the gene matches: 9. Germline CDR1 reads LGHNT; CDR2 reads FRNRAP. The CDR3 is made up of 17 amino acids. For the CDR3, the DNA is TGTGCTAGTGGTTCGTCCGGGACTAGCGGGAGTCCGTACGAGCAGTACTTC. It yields the protein CASGSSGTSGSPYEQYF.

The CDR3 loop is CASSQDISGLAGVGELFF. DNA for the CDR3: TGTGCCAGCAGCCAAGATATTTCGGGGCTAGCGGGAGTCGGGGAGCTGTTTTTT. The chain carries TRBV4-2 and TRBJ2-2; 10 bases are a match to TRBD2. CDR1 and CDR2 (germline): LGHNA, YNFKEQ. Germline trimming cut 0 bases from V and 7 bases from J; bases unmatched to any gene: 11. The CDR3 spans 18 residues.

The genes are TRBV9 and TRBJ1-6; tentatively, D is TRBD1 (5 bases). This CDR3 has 19 amino acids. Between the trimmed V and J ends, which lost 4 bases and 6 bases, there was a span of 26 bases. Germline V CDR1 and CDR2: SGDLS, YYNGEE. The DNA for the CDR3 is TGTGCCAGCAGCCCCCGGCCAGGGCGGGGGGTCGATTTTAATTCACCCCTCCACTTT. Translation gives CASSPRPGRGVDFNSPLHF.

This clone has a single count. V is TRBV7-2 and J is TRBJ2-3; 15 bases fit TRBD2. CDR1 is SGHTA and CDR2 is FQGNSA in the germline V gene. J was trimmed by 3 bases and V by 6 bases; bases with no gene match: 7. The CDR3 extends over 17 amino acids. For the CDR3, the DNA is TGTGCCAGCAGACCCGGGACTAGCGGGGGGTGGACAGATACGCAGTATTTT. Its translation: CASRPGTSGGWTDTQYF. The variable domain in full, completed from reference TRBV7-2 and TRBJ2-3, reads GAGVSQSPSNKVTEKGKDVELRCDPISGHTALYWYRQSLGQGLEFLIYFQGNSAPDKSGLPSDRFSAERTGGSVSTLTIQRTQQEDSAVYLCASRPGTSGGWTDTQYFGPGTRLTVL.

This chain uses TRBV5-4 with TRBJ2-1, with D possibly being TRBD2 (5 bases). The CDR3 runs 15 residues. The V gene's germline CDR1 is SGHNT and CDR2 YYREEE (reference sequence). The ends were cut back, 3 bases at V and 8 bases at J, with 18 bases in the middle. The CDR3 loop is CASSSTSSTIYEQFF. Written as DNA, the CDR3 is TGTGCCAGCAGCTCGACCAGTTCGACTATCTATGAGCAGTTCTTC. Full variable domain (outside the CDR3, taken from reference TRBV5-4 and TRBJ2-1): ETGVTQSPTHLIKTRGQQVTLRCSSQSGHNTVSWYQQALGQGPQFIFQYYREEENGRGNFPPRFSGLQFPNYSSELNVNALELDDSALYLCASSSTSSTIYEQFFGPGTRLTVL.

V and J are TRBV11-3 and TRBJ2-1; 7 bases map to TRBD1. V dropped 4 bases and J dropped 5; count of bases not matched to a gene: 14. Per the germline V gene, CDR1 is SGHNT and CDR2 is YENEEA. The CDR3 runs 17 residues. For the CDR3, the DNA is TGTGCCAGCAGCTCGGCAGAGACAGGGATGGGAGACAATGAGCAGTTCTTC. It translates to CASSSAETGMGDNEQFF.

CDR3 amino acids: CASSLVPQVDTQYF. As DNA, the CDR3 is TGTGCCAGCAGCTTAGTCCCCCAGGTAGATACGCAGTATTTT. This chain connects TRBV11-2 to TRBJ2-3; no clear D. CDR3 length equals 14 residues. Germline CDR1 reads SGHAT; CDR2 reads FQNNGV. The V and J ends lost 1 base and 5 bases respectively, with 10 bases between them.

This rearrangement joins TRBV30 to TRBJ2-1; TRBD2 might be the D (7 bases). The ends were cut back, 5 bases at V and 4 bases at J, with 12 bases in the middle. The CDR3 has 13 amino acids. CDR1 and CDR2 from the germline V gene are GTSNPN and SVGIG (reference sequence). CDR3 nucleotides: TGTGCCTGGGAAAGGGGGGGGTACAATGAGCAGTTCTTC. This encodes CAWERGGYNEQFF.

The rearrangement uses TRBV11-2 and TRBJ2-5; 9 positions agree with TRBD2. V dropped 1 base and J dropped 5; count of bases not matched to a gene: 17. In germline, CDR1 is SGHAT, CDR2 FQNNGV. The CDR3 loop spans 19 amino acids. The CDR3 protein is CASSLVTALGLARRETQYF. CDR3 DNA sequence: TGTGCCAGCAGCTTAGTAACTGCGCTAGGACTAGCGCGTAGGGAGACCCAGTACTTC.